One sample yielded the 22 T cell receptor beta chains listed below, sequenced in a study of OX40 agonist ivuxolimab in advanced cancers. Repertoires were generated with immunoSEQ multiplex PCR, while TCRdb's copy carries only in-frame clones and drops some. The data show roughly 60,000 clones, 86% seen once. Sequencing used CD4+ or CD8+ T cells sorted from blood, obtained in a trial of the OX40 agonist ivuxolimab. The source of these receptors is an adult with an advanced solid tumor such as melanoma, head and neck, liver or kidney cancer.

The chain carries TRBV29-1 and TRBJ2-1, with 7 bases matching TRBD2. Trimming took 6 bases from V and 0 from J; bases not matched to a gene: 5. Germline V gives CDR1 SQVTM, CDR2 ANQGSEA. This CDR3 region has 14 residues. This CDR3 is CSVGLESSYNEQFF. As DNA, the CDR3 is TGCAGCGTCGGACTAGAGAGCTCCTACAATGAGCAGTTCTTC.

The chain has TRBV15 and TRBJ2-1; D is unresolved. Trimming cost V 3 bases and J 6 bases, with 3 bases left between them. CDR3 size: 11 residues. CDR1 LNHNV and CDR2 YYDKDF come from the germline V gene (reference sequence). CDR3 sequence (DNA): TGTGCCACCAGCAGCGGCAATGAGCAGTTCTTC. Protein sequence: CATSSGNEQFF.

The chain combines TRBV6-1 with TRBJ2-5, with 10 bases matching TRBD2. The DNA end is more similar to TRBJ2-7, so the J call may be wrong. The CDR3 is 15 residues long. Looked up from germline, CDR1 is MNHNS and CDR2 is SASEGT. CDR3 sequence reads: CASSDPGLASVEQYF. Here the CDR3 DNA reads TGTGCCAGCAGTGACCCGGGACTAGCGTCTGTCGAGCAGTACTTC.

This chain joins TRBV27 and TRBJ2-7, with unresolved D. CDR1 and CDR2 (germline): MNHEY, SMNVEV (reference sequence). The CDR3 totals 13 residues. V lost 3 bases and J lost 4, with 10 bases in between. CDR3 sequence reads: CASSFEAAYEQYF. Here the CDR3 DNA reads TGTGCCAGCAGTTTTGAGGCAGCATACGAGCAGTACTTC.

The chain is built from TRBV7-2 and TRBJ1-6; TRBD1 is a possible D gene (5 bases). The CDR3 length is 16 residues. CDR1 and CDR2 from the germline V gene are SGHTA and FQGNSA. Trimming removed 5 bases at V and 10 bases at J, with 21 bases between. CDR3: CASSQTAARGGSPLHF. For the CDR3, the DNA is TGTGCCAGCAGCCAGACTGCCGCCCGGGGGGGATCACCCCTCCACTTT.

The chain combines TRBV9 with TRBJ2-5, with 9 bases fitting TRBD2. The CDR3 spans 15 residues. The V gene end was trimmed by 0 bases and the J gene end by 4 bases; junction bases not matched to a gene: 4. Germline V gives CDR1 SGDLS, CDR2 YYNGEE. This chain's CDR3 is CASSVALLAGETQYF. CDR3 in DNA: TGTGCCAGCAGCGTAGCTTTACTAGCGGGAGAGACCCAGTACTTC.

This clone was counted only a few times. In DNA form, the CDR3 reads TGTGCCAGTAATGGACTAGCGGGAGCAGATACGCAGTATTTT. It codes for CASNGLAGADTQYF. V is TRBV19 and J is TRBJ2-3; TRBD2 matches 13 bases. This CDR3 has 14 amino acids. V lost 7 bases to trimming and J lost 4 bases; unmatched junction nucleotides: 2. The germline V gene has CDR1 LNHDA and CDR2 SQIVND (reference sequence).

The genes are TRBV7-7 and TRBJ2-5; no firm D call. Germline assignment: CDR1 SSHAT and CDR2 FNYEAQ (reference sequence). This CDR3 contains 13 residues. Trimming left V 4 bases short and J 5 bases short, with 11 bases between. The CDR3 nucleotides read TGTGCCAGCAGCTCGGTATTTCGGGAGACCCAGTACTTC. It is translated as CASSSVFRETQYF.

The genes are TRBV7-8 and TRBJ1-5; TRBD1 agrees at 9 bases. V lost 6 bases to trimming and J lost 4 bases; unmatched junction nucleotides: 4. The length of the CDR3 is 14 residues. CDR1 is SGHVS, CDR2 FQNEAQ, per germline. The CDR3: CASSRDRVNQPQHF. In DNA form, the CDR3 reads TGTGCCAGCAGTCGGGACAGGGTAAATCAGCCCCAGCATTTT.

The chain links TRBV6-5 to TRBJ2-5; D gene unclear. Germline CDR1 is MNHEY and CDR2 is SVGAGI. CDR3 length equals 15 residues. V shed 6 bases and J shed 1 base, with 15 bases lying between them. CDR3 in amino acids: CASRNPRRFQETQYF. The CDR3 DNA reads as TGTGCCAGCAGGAACCCGCGGAGATTCCAAGAGACCCAGTACTTC.

The chain carries TRBV29-1 and TRBJ1-3; 7 nucleotides match TRBD1. In germline, CDR1 is SQVTM, CDR2 ANQGSEA. The V and J ends lost 2 bases and 7 bases, in that order; junction bases with no gene match: 8. This CDR3 region has 14 residues. Here the CDR3 reads CSVESGQDPNTIYF. The CDR3 DNA reads as TGCAGCGTTGAATCAGGACAGGACCCGAACACCATATATTTT.

This chain joins TRBV15 and TRBJ2-5; 7 bases line up with TRBD1. With 3 bases clipped from V and 4 bases from J, the junction kept 11 bases outside the gene matches. Germline CDR1 reads LNHNV; CDR2 reads YYDKDF (reference sequence). The CDR3 has 16 amino acids. In DNA, the CDR3 is TGTGCCACCAGCAGTGGGCGGCAGGGGGTTGGAGAGACCCAGTACTTC. It yields the protein CATSSGRQGVGETQYF.

The rearrangement links TRBV9 to TRBJ2-3, with TRBD2 matching over 9 bases. V shed 0 bases and J 12 bases; nucleotides not matched to a gene: 5. CDR1 SGDLS and CDR2 YYNGEE come from the germline V gene. The CDR3 is 13 amino acids. The CDR3 region has the DNA TGTGCCAGCAGCGTAGGTGGGACTAGCTATCAGTATTTT. Its protein is CASSVGGTSYQYF.

The chain carries TRBV30 and TRBJ2-3, with 7 bases fitting TRBD2. Germline assignment: CDR1 GTSNPN and CDR2 SVGIG (reference sequence). This CDR3 comprises 14 residues. The V and J ends lost 5 bases and 2 bases, in that order; junction bases with no gene match: 7. The CDR3 coding sequence is TGTGCCTGGCACTCGGGACTATACACAGATACGCAGTATTTT. Translated, it gives CAWHSGLYTDTQYF.

The gene calls are TRBV19 and TRBJ2-3; D might be TRBD1 or TRBD2, each matching 5 bases. The germline gives CDR1 LNHDA, CDR2 SQIVND (reference sequence). V shed 3 bases and J shed 4 bases, with 11 bases lying between them. The CDR3 is 14 amino acids. CDR3 amino acids: CASSIEGSADTQYF. The CDR3 DNA reads TGTGCCAGTAGTATCGAGGGGTCCGCAGATACGCAGTATTTT.

This rearrangement joins TRBV7-2 to TRBJ2-1; D not resolved. Germline loops: CDR1 SGHTA, CDR2 FQGNSA. This CDR3 has 15 residues. The V end was cut by 1 base, the J end by 5 bases, with 12 bases between. CDR3 DNA: TGTGCCAGCAGCTTAGTCGTGGGCAGCAACAATGAGCAGTTCTTC. Protein sequence: CASSLVVGSNNEQFF.

This clone was picked up a small number of times. V and J are TRBV11-2 and TRBJ2-7; TRBD1 matches at 8 bases. CDR1 is SGHAT, CDR2 FQNNGV, per germline. The CDR3 is 13 residues long. J gave up 9 bases and V 4 bases, and 8 bases lay outside the gene matches. The CDR3: CASSSDRDGWQYF. The CDR3, as DNA: TGTGCCAGCAGCTCGGACAGGGATGGATGGCAGTACTTC.

This chain uses TRBV29-1 with TRBJ1-1, with D unclear. The ends were cut back, 7 bases at V and 11 bases at J, with 14 bases in the middle. This CDR3 region has 10 residues. Germline V CDR1 and CDR2: SQVTM, ANQGSEA. CDR3 nucleotides: TGCAGCGCCCTGGATCCCGAGGCTTTCTTT. It translates to CSALDPEAFF.

This rearrangement joins TRBV6-1 to TRBJ1-1, with a weak D call TRBD1 (5 bases). V shed 6 bases and J shed 7 bases, with 9 bases lying between them. This CDR3 contains 11 residues. From germline, CDR1 is MNHNS and CDR2 SASEGT. The CDR3 protein is CASRRTYEAFF. The CDR3 nucleotides are TGTGCCAGCAGAAGGACATATGAAGCTTTCTTT.

The chain carries TRBV28 and TRBJ1-5; maybe TRBD1 (6 bases). The CDR3 length is 13 residues. V lost 10 bases, J lost 6 bases, and 16 bases lay in between. Germline-derived CDR1 and CDR2 are MDHEN and SYDVKM. CDR3 in amino acids: CATAGGAGQPQHF. Here the CDR3 DNA reads TGTGCCACTGCGGGGGGGGCTGGTCAGCCCCAGCATTTT.

CDR3 residues: CSGGGASGYTF. As DNA, the CDR3 is TGCAGCGGGGGGGGTGCGTCTGGCTACACCTTC. The chain has TRBV29-1 and TRBJ1-2; possibly TRBD1 for D (5 bases). V lost 7 bases to trimming and J lost 7 bases, with 13 bases between them. Germline CDR1 SQVTM, CDR2 ANQGSEA. This CDR3 contains 11 residues.

This clone has a handful of counts. V usage is TRBV6-5 and J usage is TRBJ2-5; TRBD1 is a possible D gene (5 bases). Germline V gene data show CDR1 as MNHEY and CDR2 as SVGAGI. The V and J ends lost 6 bases and 1 base respectively, with 18 bases between them. This CDR3 contains 16 residues. As DNA, the CDR3 is TGTGCCAGCAGGTACAGGTACACTTACCCCCAAGAGACCCAGTACTTC. It translates to CASRYRYTYPQETQYF.